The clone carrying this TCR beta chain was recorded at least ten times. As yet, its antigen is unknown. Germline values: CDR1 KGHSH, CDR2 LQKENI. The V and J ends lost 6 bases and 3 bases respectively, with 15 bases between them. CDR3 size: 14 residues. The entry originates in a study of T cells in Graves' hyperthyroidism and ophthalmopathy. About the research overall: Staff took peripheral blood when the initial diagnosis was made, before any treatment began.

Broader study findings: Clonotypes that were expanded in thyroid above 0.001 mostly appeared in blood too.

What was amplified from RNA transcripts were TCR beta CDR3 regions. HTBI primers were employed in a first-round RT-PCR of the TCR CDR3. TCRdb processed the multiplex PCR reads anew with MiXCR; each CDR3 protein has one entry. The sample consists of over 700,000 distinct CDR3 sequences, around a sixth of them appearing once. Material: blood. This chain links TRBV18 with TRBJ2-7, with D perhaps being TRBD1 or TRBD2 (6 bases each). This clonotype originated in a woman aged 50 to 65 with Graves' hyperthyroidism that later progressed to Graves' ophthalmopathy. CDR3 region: CASSREGGVYEQYF. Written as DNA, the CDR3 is TGTGCCAGCTCCCGTGAGGGGGGCGTCTACGAGCAGTACTTC.